The present T cell receptor (beta chain) was sequenced within a study of beta chain features in type 1 diabetes (dated by TCRdb to 2017 to 2018). Concerning the study at large: Mean age, gender distribution, total cell number and subset yield were not different between patients and healthy donors. A total of about 100 million sorted cells were examined across all samples, and RNA yield correlated strongly with the number of cells per subset. In the study, recently diagnosed type 1 diabetes patients and matched healthy donors were compared on the TCRB repertoires of their sorted circulating CD4+ T cell subsets. Whereas all 30 or so donors provided naive and central memory subsets, regulatory and stem cell-like memory subsets were isolated from just 8 patients and roughly eight healthy donors. Study-wide findings and limitations: In all four CD4+ subsets, TCRB CDR3 length was moderately but significantly shorter in type 1 diabetes patients. Because cDNA was sequenced instead of genomic DNA, activated cells with high expression could be over-represented, although the groups did not differ in activation or CD3 levels. Shorter templates might be favored by PCR, yet because patient and control samples were amplified and corrected together, any such skew would affect both groups equally. Only small numbers of individuals were included in the HLA sub-analyses, which left unresolved whether HLA type had any influence on TCRB rearrangement. Fewer insertions and more nucleotide deletions at VDJ recombination sites were observed in patients with type 1 diabetes, implying thymic rearrangement abnormalities. Naive, central memory and regulatory TCRB repertoires appeared to be more alike among patients than among healthy donors.

Reading the germline V gene gives CDR1 SNHLY and CDR2 FYNNEI. Spanning cysteine to phenylalanine, the CDR3 consists of 12 amino acids. Only CDR3 DNA is held: 36 bases, read in frame from base 1. Trimming costs V 4 bases and J 2 bases, and their ends lie 6 bases apart. Each donor gave one peripheral blood draw, roughly 120 mL on average, collected into heparinised tubes. Naive, central memory, regulatory and stem cell-like memory CD4+ T cells were sorted on a BD FACSAria II using a panel including CD45RO, CCR7, CD25, CD127, CD95 and CD27. A purity above 95% was achieved for all sorted populations. PBMCs were isolated right away by Lymphoprep density gradient centrifugation and were stained directly, without culture. So that batch effects would be minimized, each experiment stained and sorted samples in pairs, pairing one healthy donor with one patient. All of the isolated RNA was reverse transcribed with the High Capacity cDNA Reverse Transcription Kit, so expressed TCRB transcripts were sequenced. For stem cell-like memory T cell samples, survey-depth immunoSEQ sequencing was used, averaging about 970,000 total reads per sample. After sorted cells were lysed in RLT buffer, RNA was extracted with DNase-treated RNeasy Micro or Mini kits, with the choice depending on cell number. To prevent cross-contamination, every cell subset was processed on its own, while patient and healthy donor samples were processed together. The immunoSEQ multiplex PCR was used to amplify TCRB sequences from cDNA, yielding 87-bp fragments that span the CDR3 region. The amplicons were sequenced using the Illumina HiSeq platform. Per the original workflow: PCR bias was corrected computationally using synthetic template baselines, and reads within Hamming distance 2 were collapsed, with unmergeable singletons discarded. Reads were aligned against IMGT so that V, D and J genes, CDR3 length and insertions or deletions at six rearrangement sites could be assigned. Within each subset, clonotype counts were normalized to the number of sorted cells before true diversity and Gini coefficients were calculated with the tcR R package. The overlap coefficient, calculated on TCRB nucleotide sequences, was used to measure repertoire sharing. The source is immuneACCESS, and TCRdb retained only in-frame sequences with V and J called. Part of the clones is not carried over; for the studies checked, unresolved V genes explain less than half of this, and the remainder is unexplained. V, J and clone size are those of that table, while D and trimming were read from the DNA. Recorded for this sample are tens of thousands of clones; around a third of them occurred a single time. Of the sample, about 0.5% is held by the ten largest clones.

This clone was counted between two and nine times. Its antigen remains unidentified. No qualities accompany the bases; no much larger clone lies one base away. The specimen sequenced was stem cell memory CD4+ T cells from blood. According to the study, the label for this sample's cell subset or site signals: stem cell-like memory CD4+ T cells. Here the chain combines TRBV2 and TRBJ2-7, with the D gene too uncertain to name. The origin of this receptor is a woman between 18 and 29 years old in good health. The CDR3 corresponds to CASSGEAYEQYF. The nucleotides are TGTGCCAGCAGTGGAGAGGCCTACGAGCAGTACTTC.